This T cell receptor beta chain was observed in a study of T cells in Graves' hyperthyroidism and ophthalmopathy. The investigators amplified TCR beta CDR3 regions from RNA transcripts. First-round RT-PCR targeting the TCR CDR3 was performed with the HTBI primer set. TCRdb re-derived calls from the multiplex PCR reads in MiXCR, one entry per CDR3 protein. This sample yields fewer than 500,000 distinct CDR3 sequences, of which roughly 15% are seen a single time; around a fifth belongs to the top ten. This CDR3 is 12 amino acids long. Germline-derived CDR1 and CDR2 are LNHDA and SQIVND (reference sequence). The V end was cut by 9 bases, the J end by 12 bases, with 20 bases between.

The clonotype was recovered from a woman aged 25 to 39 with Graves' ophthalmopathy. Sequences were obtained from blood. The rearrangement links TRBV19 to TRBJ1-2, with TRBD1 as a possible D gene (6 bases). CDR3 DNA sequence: TGTGCCAGCCTGGGACACCCGTTTCATCACACCTTC. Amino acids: CASLGHPFHHTF.